The rows below give T cell receptor beta chains drawn from one sample of a study of cytomegalovirus exposure and HLA in healthy donors. Method: immunoSEQ multiplex PCR; TCRdb's copy keeps in-frame clones and lacks some. The sample holds 200,000 to 250,000 clones, around 89% seen once. The sequencing input was PBMCs. Receptor source: a woman aged 18-29 years in good health and CMV-seronegative. Both conserved end residues are part of each CDR3. The order of the fields is clone size, V gene, J gene, D gene, CDR3 DNA, CDR3 protein. D genes are given only for firm matches. The size field is filled for only some rows; it gives once, few, many or a size class.

size: NA
V: TRBV6-5
J: TRBJ1-2
D: TRBD1
DNA: TGTGCCAGCAGTTTCAGAACAGGGGGAGGCGCTGGCTACACCTTC
CDR3: CASSFRTGGGAGYTF

size: NA
V: TRBV9
J: TRBJ2-4
D: TRBD2
DNA: TGTGCCAGCAGCGGGGTAGCGGGTGGCAAAAACATTCAGTACTTC
CDR3: CASSGVAGGKNIQYF

size: NA
V: TRBV21-1
J: TRBJ2-1
D: NA
DNA: TGTGCCAGCCCTCACGGTGTCGATGAGCAGTTCTTC
CDR3: CASPHGVDEQFF

size: NA
V: TRBV13
J: TRBJ2-1
D: TRBD2
DNA: TGTGCCAGCAGCCAGGGGGCTAGCGGGGGGGCTTACAATGAGCAGTTCTTC
CDR3: CASSQGASGGAYNEQFF

size: few
V: TRBV27
J: TRBJ1-1
D: TRBD1
DNA: TGTGCCAGCAGTCTGGGGACAGTGGGAAACACTGAAGCTTTCTTT
CDR3: CASSLGTVGNTEAFF

size: NA
V: TRBV11-2
J: TRBJ1-6
D: NA
DNA: TGTGCCAGCAGCTTAGATCTCTACTATTCACCCCTCCACTTT
CDR3: CASSLDLYYSPLHF

size: NA
V: TRBV9
J: TRBJ2-3
D: TRBD2
DNA: TGTGCCAGCAGCGCTAGCGGGGGGACAGATACGCAGTATTTT
CDR3: CASSASGGTDTQYF

size: NA
V: TRBV4-2
J: TRBJ2-7
D: NA
DNA: TGTGCCAGCAGCCGCATTGTAGGGGGGGCCCCCGGTTCCTACGAGCAGTACTTC
CDR3: CASSRIVGGAPGSYEQYF

size: once
V: TRBV5-6
J: TRBJ1-1
D: NA
DNA: TGTGCCAGCAGCTTAGGAGAGAACACTGAAGCTTTCTTT
CDR3: CASSLGENTEAFF

size: NA
V: TRBV7-8
J: TRBJ1-4
D: NA
DNA: TGTGCCAGCAAGAAACAGGGCAGCGGTGAAAAACTGTTTTTT
CDR3: CASKKQGSGEKLFF

size: NA
V: TRBV5-6
J: TRBJ1-4
D: NA
DNA: TGTGCCAGCAGCTTGACGGGTTATTTTAATGAAAAACTGTTTTTT
CDR3: CASSLTGYFNEKLFF

size: NA
V: TRBV5-1
J: TRBJ1-5
D: TRBD1
DNA: TGCGCCAGCAGCTCGACAGGGGAGAGCAATCAGCCCCAGCATTTT
CDR3: CASSSTGESNQPQHF

size: NA
V: TRBV13
J: TRBJ2-7
D: TRBD1
DNA: TGTGCCAGCAGCTTAGGTGTAGGGACAGGGGACTACGAGCAGTACTTC
CDR3: CASSLGVGTGDYEQYF

size: once
V: TRBV25-1
J: TRBJ2-2
D: TRBD2
DNA: TGTGCCAGCAGTGCATGGACTAGCGGGAGCGTCACCGGGGAGCTGTTTTTT
CDR3: CASSAWTSGSVTGELFF

size: NA
V: TRBV4-3
J: TRBJ1-6
D: TRBD1
DNA: TGCGCCAGCAGCCAAGACGGGGACAGGGGTTCTCGGCTAGAATCACCCCTCCACTTT
CDR3: CASSQDGDRGSRLESPLHF

size: once
V: TRBV11-2
J: TRBJ2-5
D: TRBD2
DNA: TGTGCCAGCAGCTTACAGGCGGGAGAAGAGACCCAGTACTTC
CDR3: CASSLQAGEETQYF

size: NA
V: TRBV6-6
J: TRBJ2-7
D: TRBD1
DNA: TGTGCCGCCAGAGGACAGGGGTTAGGCGAGCAGTACTTC
CDR3: CAARGQGLGEQYF

size: NA
V: TRBV2
J: TRBJ1-6
D: TRBD1
DNA: TGTGCCAGCGGCCGGGACAGATATAATTCACCCCTCCACTTT
CDR3: CASGRDRYNSPLHF

size: NA
V: TRBV19
J: TRBJ2-7
D: TRBD2
DNA: TGTGCCAGTGGGACTAGCGATACCTACGAGCAGTACTTC
CDR3: CASGTSDTYEQYF

size: NA
V: TRBV7-2
J: TRBJ1-1
D: NA
DNA: TGTGCCAGCAGCTTAGAGGGGATGCGGGGGTCCACTGAAGCTTTCTTT
CDR3: CASSLEGMRGSTEAFF

size: NA
V: TRBV2
J: TRBJ2-1
D: TRBD2
DNA: TGTGCCAGCAGAGCTAGCGGGAGGGCGAATGAGCAGTTCTTC
CDR3: CASRASGRANEQFF

size: NA
V: TRBV19
J: TRBJ1-2
D: NA
DNA: TGTGCCAGTAGAGGGGTGCCACCCTATGGCTACACCTTC
CDR3: CASRGVPPYGYTF

size: once
V: TRBV6-1
J: TRBJ1-5
D: TRBD1
DNA: TGTGCCAGCAGTGATCAAAGGCAGGGGGCCCAGCCCCAGCATTTT
CDR3: CASSDQRQGAQPQHF

size: NA
V: TRBV27
J: TRBJ2-2
D: NA
DNA: TGTGCCAGCAGTTTATCCTTTACTAGTGCCGGCACCGGGGAGCTGTTTTTT
CDR3: CASSLSFTSAGTGELFF

size: NA
V: TRBV19
J: TRBJ2-1
D: TRBD2
DNA: TGTGCCAGTTCACTAGCGGGAGGGCCGGATTCGCAGTTCTTC
CDR3: CASSLAGGPDSQFF

size: NA
V: TRBV9
J: TRBJ1-6
D: NA
DNA: TGTGCCAGCAGCGTAGTGGGCTCAGATAATTCACCCCTCCACTTT
CDR3: CASSVVGSDNSPLHF

size: once
V: TRBV5-1
J: TRBJ2-7
D: NA
DNA: TGCGCCAGCAGCTTGGAGGGGCCGCTACGGGAGCAGTACTTC
CDR3: CASSLEGPLREQYF

size: NA
V: TRBV4-1
J: TRBJ2-7
D: TRBD2
DNA: TGCGCCAGCAGCCAAGTCACTAGCGGGAGAATTTACGAGCAGTACTTC
CDR3: CASSQVTSGRIYEQYF

size: NA
V: TRBV30
J: TRBJ1-5
D: NA
DNA: TGTGCCTGGAGTGTACCTTTGGGGCCTCAGCCCCAGCATTTT
CDR3: CAWSVPLGPQPQHF

size: once
V: TRBV5-1
J: TRBJ2-5
D: TRBD2
DNA: TGCGCCAGCAGCGATACTAGCGGGGGGCCGGAGACCCAGTACTTC
CDR3: CASSDTSGGPETQYF

size: NA
V: TRBV11-2
J: TRBJ2-5
D: NA
DNA: TGTGCCAGCAGCTTGCGCGGAGAAGAGACCCAGTACTTC
CDR3: CASSLRGEETQYF

size: NA
V: TRBV11-2
J: TRBJ2-3
D: NA
DNA: TGTGCCAGCAGCTTAGCACCACTAGTGGCAGATACGCAGTATTTT
CDR3: CASSLAPLVADTQYF

size: NA
V: TRBV19
J: TRBJ2-1
D: NA
DNA: TGTGCCAGTAGTATGGGGCAGGGCGTTGAGCAGTTCTTC
CDR3: CASSMGQGVEQFF

size: NA
V: TRBV7-3
J: TRBJ2-7
D: NA
DNA: TGTGCCAGCAGCTTAGGTCCCTTCATCCCTGCTAAACGGGAGATGAACGAGCAGTACTTC
CDR3: CASSLGPFIPAKREMNEQYF

size: NA
V: TRBV11-2
J: TRBJ1-1
D: NA
DNA: TGTGCCAGCAGCGAAGCCAGACAGCAGTTAAACACTGAAGCTTTCTTT
CDR3: CASSEARQQLNTEAFF

size: few
V: TRBV25-1
J: TRBJ2-2
D: NA
DNA: TGTGCCAGCAGTGATCCGGGAGATCCCGGGGAGCTGTTTTTT
CDR3: CASSDPGDPGELFF

size: few
V: TRBV6-6
J: TRBJ1-1
D: NA
DNA: TGTGCCAGCAACCTAGGGGAGGTCACTGAAGCTTTCTTT
CDR3: CASNLGEVTEAFF

size: NA
V: TRBV5-6
J: TRBJ1-2
D: NA
DNA: TGTGCCAGCAGCTTGACGGGGGGCGGCAGTACCTTCTATGGCTACACCTTC
CDR3: CASSLTGGGSTFYGYTF

size: NA
V: TRBV27
J: TRBJ2-7
D: TRBD2
DNA: TGTGCCAGCAGTACCCTTTCTAGCGGGGGTTCATACGAGCAGTACTTC
CDR3: CASSTLSSGGSYEQYF

size: few
V: TRBV4-3
J: TRBJ2-6
D: NA
DNA: TGCGCCAGCAGCCAATGGCTGGGGGCAACTGGGGCCAACGTCCTGACTTTC
CDR3: CASSQWLGATGANVLTF

size: NA
V: TRBV4-3
J: TRBJ2-7
D: TRBD2
DNA: TGCGCCAGCAGCCAAGATCTAGTTAGCGGGGGGGAACTTACCTACGAGCAGTACTTC
CDR3: CASSQDLVSGGELTYEQYF

size: once
V: TRBV18
J: TRBJ1-4
D: NA
DNA: TGTGCCAGCTCACCGACACCTGCAACTAATGAAAAACTGTTTTTT
CDR3: CASSPTPATNEKLFF

size: NA
V: TRBV11-2
J: TRBJ2-2
D: TRBD1
DNA: TGTGCCAGCAGCACAAACAGGGGGCAGAACACCGGGGAGCTGTTTTTT
CDR3: CASSTNRGQNTGELFF

size: NA
V: TRBV7-9
J: TRBJ1-2
D: NA
DNA: TGTGCCAGCAGCTTAGGGCTGTCCATGAATGGCTACACCTTC
CDR3: CASSLGLSMNGYTF

size: few
V: TRBV21-1
J: TRBJ2-5
D: NA
DNA: TGTGCCAGCAGCAAAGGAATCCCGAGGGGGCTTCAAGAGACCCAGTACTTC
CDR3: CASSKGIPRGLQETQYF

size: NA
V: TRBV9
J: TRBJ1-3
D: NA
DNA: TGTGCCAGCAGCGTAAGCTGGACAGCTGGAAACACCATATATTTT
CDR3: CASSVSWTAGNTIYF

size: NA
V: TRBV15
J: TRBJ1-3
D: NA
DNA: TGTGCCACCAGCAGAGATAGCAGGGCGGCTGGAAACACCATATATTTT
CDR3: CATSRDSRAAGNTIYF

size: NA
V: TRBV19
J: TRBJ1-2
D: NA
DNA: TGTGCCAGTAGTATGGGGGGGAGCTATGGCTACACCTTC
CDR3: CASSMGGSYGYTF

size: NA
V: TRBV21-1
J: TRBJ2-7
D: NA
DNA: TGTGCCAGCAGCAGACCAGGGTCCTCCTACGAGCAGTACTTC
CDR3: CASSRPGSSYEQYF